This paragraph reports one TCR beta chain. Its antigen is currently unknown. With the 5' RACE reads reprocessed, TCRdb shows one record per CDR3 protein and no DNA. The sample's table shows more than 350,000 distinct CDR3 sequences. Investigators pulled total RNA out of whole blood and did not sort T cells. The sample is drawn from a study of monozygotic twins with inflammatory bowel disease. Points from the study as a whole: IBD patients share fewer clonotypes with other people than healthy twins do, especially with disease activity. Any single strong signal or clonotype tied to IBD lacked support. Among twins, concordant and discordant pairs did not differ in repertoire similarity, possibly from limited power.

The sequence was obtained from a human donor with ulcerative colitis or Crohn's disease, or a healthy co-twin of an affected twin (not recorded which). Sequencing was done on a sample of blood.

CDR3 amino acids: CAWSVPQGSSEKLFF. V gene TRBV30 combines with J gene TRBJ1-4; TCRdb indicates TRBD1, and absent DNA this call remains unverified. CDR1 is GTSNPN and CDR2 is SVGIG in the germline V gene (reference sequence). The CDR3 contains 15 residues.